A single T cell receptor (beta chain) is shown here with its context. The target of this receptor is not known. Base qualities were left out, and no much larger clone turns up one base away. These data are taken from a study of T-cell reconstitution after alpha-beta-depleted transplantation in children (dated by TCRdb to the mid-2010s). Describing the broader study: The study quantitatively tracked T-cell immune reconstitution after TCRalphabeta/CD19-depleted allogeneic hematopoietic cell transplantation in children using TCR repertoire profiling.

Library creation used PCR. This sample was sequenced with an Illumina HiSeq 2500. Molecular barcoding was employed in the preparation of TCR libraries, with unique molecular identifiers being used to normalize TCRbeta repertoire quantification. The public reads were reanalyzed by TCRdb: fastp trimming at Q25, MiXCR alignment, in-frame beta chains only. One record per CDR3 amino acid sequence lists the most common genes and DNA. Within this sample are around 580,000 distinct CDR3 sequences, with under 25% of them counted one time only. Roughly 13% of the sample rests with the top ten. V is pared back by 0 bases and J by 6 bases, with 16 bases lying between the germline termini. Spanning cysteine to phenylalanine, the CDR3 consists of 16 amino acids. Only the CDR3 portion is preserved as DNA: 48 bases, with reading frame beginning at the first base. For CDR1 and CDR2, the germline V gene lists LGHNA and YSLEER.

This sample's treatment or condition label indicates: allogeneic hematopoietic cell transplantation with graft depleted of TCRalphabeta T cells and CD19 B cells. The transplant recipients were children given TCRalphabeta/CD19-depleted allogeneic hematopoietic cell grafts. Study-level results and caveats: Over the following months the frequencies of hyperexpanded clones went down, and after one year T-cell counts and TCRbeta diversity were mostly credited to newly produced T cells. About two months after transplant, the apparently early recovery of alphabetaT-cell counts reportedly depended on just several hundred clones that had expanded rapidly and came from non-depleted graft cells. In some patients, the high TCRbeta diversity seen at day 60 was put down to recipient T cells and intrathymic progenitors that had survived conditioning.

This TCR came from a boy under two years old who had a stem cell transplant for acute myeloid leukemia, so the T cells may come from the graft donor. This receptor chain uses TRBV4-3 and TRBJ2-3; no D gene call is confident. Material: PBMCs, mostly from graft donor cells, obtained 360 days after TCRalphabeta/CD19-depleted stem cell transplant. CDR3 protein: CASSQDRPLSGDTQYF. The sequenced DNA is TGCGCCAGCAGCCAAGATCGACCACTCTCCGGGGATACGCAGTATTTT.